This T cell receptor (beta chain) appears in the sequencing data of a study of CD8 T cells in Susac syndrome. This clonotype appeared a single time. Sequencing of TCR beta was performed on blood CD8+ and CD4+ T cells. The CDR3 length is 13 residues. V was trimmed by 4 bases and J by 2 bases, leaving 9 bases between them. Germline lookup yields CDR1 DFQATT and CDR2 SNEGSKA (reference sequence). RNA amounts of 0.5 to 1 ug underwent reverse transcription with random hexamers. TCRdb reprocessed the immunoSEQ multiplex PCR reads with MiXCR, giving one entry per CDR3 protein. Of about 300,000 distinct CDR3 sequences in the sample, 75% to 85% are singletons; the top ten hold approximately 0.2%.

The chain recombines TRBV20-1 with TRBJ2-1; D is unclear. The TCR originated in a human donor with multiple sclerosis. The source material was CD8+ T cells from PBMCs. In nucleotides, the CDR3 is TGCAGTGCTATAGAGAGGCCCTACAATGAGCAGTTCTTC. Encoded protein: CSAIERPYNEQFF.